Shown below are 31 T cell receptor beta chains from a single sample sequenced in a study of beta chain features in type 1 diabetes. Sequencing targeted expressed TCRB transcripts, as all isolated RNA had been reverse transcribed. Sequencing used immunoSEQ multiplex PCR; TCRdb keeps in-frame clones, though not all of them. This table holds about 360,000 clones, approximately 12% found once. The sample taken for sequencing was naive CD4+ T cells from blood. These receptors all come from a man aged 18-30 years in good health.

The table lists this clone with a few counts. The DNA for the CDR3 is TGTGCCAGCAGCCTCCTGACCGGGACAGGGGGGATTAATGAGCAGTTCTTC. The encoded protein is CASSLLTGTGGINEQFF. The chain links TRBV11-2 to TRBJ2-1; 11 bases align to TRBD1. Germline values: CDR1 SGHAT, CDR2 FQNNGV. The CDR3 is made up of 17 amino acids. V lost 5 bases to trimming and J lost 7 bases; unmatched junction nucleotides: 13.

The sample holds a few counts of this clone. V usage is TRBV28 and J usage is TRBJ2-1, with 12 bases aligning to TRBD2. V trimming: 8 bases; J trimming: 7 bases; junction bases outside the gene matches: 12. Germline CDR1 MDHEN, CDR2 SYDVKM. The CDR3 length is 16 residues. Written as DNA, the CDR3 is TGTGCCAGCGGGGCTAGCGGGGGGGCCTTGGATAATGAGCAGTTCTTC. It codes for CASGASGGALDNEQFF. The full variable domain, completed using reference TRBV28 and TRBJ2-1, is DVKVTQSSRYLVKRTGEKVFLECVQDMDHENMFWYRQDPGLGLRLIYFSYDVKMKEKGDIPEGYSVSREKKERFSLILESASTNQTSMYLCASGASGGALDNEQFFGPGTRLTVL.

This clone showed up just a few times. This rearrangement joins TRBV30 to TRBJ1-1; 8 bases match TRBD1. Germline loops: CDR1 GTSNPN, CDR2 SVGIG (reference sequence). The trim removed 0 bases at V and 4 bases at J, leaving 7 bases unmatched. The CDR3 contains 15 residues. The CDR3 protein is CAWSVKATGVTEAFF. CDR3 DNA: TGTGCCTGGAGTGTAAAAGCGACAGGGGTCACTGAAGCTTTCTTT.

The chain couples TRBV9 to TRBJ2-3; 10 bases map to TRBD1. Germline CDR1 reads SGDLS; CDR2 reads YYNGEE. The CDR3 has 15 amino acids. V shed 3 bases, J shed 4 bases, and the junction held 5 bases outside the gene matches. For the CDR3, the DNA is TGTGCCAGCAGCGCAGGGACAGGGGACGCAGATACGCAGTATTTT. Protein sequence: CASSAGTGDADTQYF.

Here the CDR3 reads CASSPASGSSPEQYF. CDR3 DNA: TGTGCCAGCAGTCCTGCTAGCGGGAGCAGCCCCGAGCAGTACTTC. J is TRBJ2-7 and V is TRBV27, with TRBD2 matching 10 bases. In germline, CDR1 is MNHEY, CDR2 SMNVEV (reference sequence). The length of the CDR3 is 15 residues. With 5 bases clipped from V and 6 bases from J, the junction kept 10 bases outside the gene matches.

The V gene is TRBV29-1, the J gene TRBJ1-2; weak D call: TRBD1 (5 bases). The germline V gene has CDR1 SQVTM and CDR2 ANQGSEA. The CDR3 spans 12 residues. Trimming stripped 4 bases from V and 0 bases from J, with 6 bases between. The CDR3 sequence is CSVVTANYGYTF. The CDR3 DNA reads as TGCAGCGTTGTGACAGCTAACTATGGCTACACCTTC.

Only a few counts were recorded for this clone. The gene calls are TRBV2 and TRBJ2-3; D is ambiguous. This CDR3 contains 14 residues. Germline CDR1 is SNHLY and CDR2 is FYNNEI. V was clipped by 2 bases and J by 1 base, with 7 bases between them. CDR3 sequence: CASSESQGTDTQYF. In DNA form, the CDR3 reads TGTGCCAGCAGTGAATCGCAGGGCACAGATACGCAGTATTTT.

This clone showed up just a few times. This chain uses TRBV29-1 with TRBJ2-2, with D possibly TRBD1 on 6 matching bases. V was pared by 0 bases and J by 3 bases, with 11 bases between. CDR3 length equals 15 residues. Germline V gene sequence: CDR1 SQVTM, CDR2 ANQGSEA. The CDR3 DNA reads TGCAGCGTTGAAGAGTGGCAGGGGTACACCGGGGAGCTGTTTTTT. It encodes CSVEEWQGYTGELFF.

In this sample, this clone turned up a few times. The V call is TRBV7-3, the J call TRBJ2-1; 8 nucleotides match TRBD1. Looked up from germline, CDR1 is SGHTA and CDR2 is FQGTGA. This CDR3 is built from 15 residues. The V segment lost 5 bases and the J segment 8 bases; nucleotides outside the gene matches: 11. The CDR3 coding sequence is TGTGCCAGCAGCACCTACACAGGGGGTAAGGATGAGCAGTTCTTC. It encodes CASSTYTGGKDEQFF.

The chain is built from TRBV4-1 and TRBJ1-1; 7 bases align to TRBD1. V dropped 0 bases and J dropped 2; count of bases not matched to a gene: 6. Germline V gives CDR1 MGHRA, CDR2 YSYEKL. This CDR3 has 16 residues. CDR3 nucleotide sequence: TGCGCCAGCAGCCAAGATCTAGGAGGGGGCAACACTGAAGCTTTCTTT. It is translated as CASSQDLGGGNTEAFF.

This chain uses TRBV5-8 with TRBJ2-5; 9 bases line up with TRBD1. The CDR3 is 15 amino acids. In germline, CDR1 is SGHTS, CDR2 YDEGEE. J was trimmed by 5 bases and V by 4 bases; bases with no gene match: 9. CDR3 in DNA: TGTGCCAGCAGCACGGGACAGGGTTTGAGGGAGACCCAGTACTTC. The encoded protein is CASSTGQGLRETQYF.

This chain links TRBV10-3 with TRBJ2-7; 8 nucleotides match TRBD1. This CDR3 is 15 amino acids long. CDR1 ENHRY and CDR2 SYGVKD come from the germline V gene. V was pared by 6 bases and J by 3 bases, with 10 bases of the junction left unmatched. The CDR3: CAIRAMTGEFYEQYF. The CDR3 DNA is TGTGCCATCAGGGCTATGACAGGGGAGTTCTACGAGCAGTACTTC.

The table lists this clone with many counts. The J gene is TRBJ2-1, the V gene TRBV7-9; 8 bases are a match to TRBD2. The CDR3 runs to 15 residues. V trimming: 7 bases; J trimming: 6 bases; junction bases outside the gene matches: 11. Germline V gene data show CDR1 as SEHNR and CDR2 as FQNEAQ (reference sequence). The CDR3 loop reads CASTQRGGWGNEQFF. CDR3 nucleotide sequence: TGTGCCAGCACCCAACGGGGGGGTTGGGGCAATGAGCAGTTCTTC.

The rearrangement uses TRBV23-1 and TRBJ2-7, with D unresolved. TRBV23-1 belongs to the ORF category, with a function that is uncertain. The length of the CDR3 is 15 residues. Trimming took off 4 bases at V and 3 bases at J, with 16 bases between the two ends. This CDR3 reads CASSPGGQANYEQYF. In nucleotides, the CDR3 is TGCGCCAGCAGTCCAGGTGGCCAGGCCAACTACGAGCAGTACTTC.

The V and J genes are TRBV6-1 and TRBJ1-2; 9 positions match TRBD1. The CDR3 is 12 residues long. Germline CDR1 and CDR2: MNHNS and SASEGT. J was trimmed by 8 bases and V by 5 bases; bases with no gene match: 3. CDR3 residues: CASSTGGWGYTF. The CDR3 coding sequence is TGTGCCAGCAGTACAGGGGGCTGGGGCTACACCTTC.

This clone was detected only a few times. V and J are TRBV15 and TRBJ2-7; TRBD1 aligns across 8 bases. The germline gives CDR1 LNHNV, CDR2 YYDKDF (reference sequence). Unmatched junction bases numbered 12, after V lost 8 bases and J lost 0 bases. CDR3 size: 16 residues. CDR3 sequence (DNA): TGTGCCACCCAGGACAGGGCGTGGGGCGGCTCCTACGAGCAGTACTTC. This translates into CATQDRAWGGSYEQYF.

The chain uses TRBV5-1 and TRBJ2-1, with TRBD2 matching 12 bases. Per germline, CDR1 SGHRS and CDR2 YFSETQ. The CDR3 has 15 amino acids. The ends lost 3 bases at V and 6 bases at J; junction bases unmatched: 4. The CDR3 region has the DNA TGCGCCAGCAGCTCACTAGCGGGAGGCCGCAATGAGCAGTTCTTC. Translated: CASSSLAGGRNEQFF.

In its sample, this clone was seen a few times. V gene TRBV20-1 combines with J gene TRBJ2-3; D unclear. The germline CDR1 and CDR2 sequences are DFQATT and SNEGSKA (reference sequence). The CDR3 consists of 11 residues. V was trimmed by 5 bases and J by 2 bases, leaving 5 bases between them. CDR3 protein: CSAFSTDTQYF. Here the CDR3 DNA reads TGCAGTGCTTTCTCCACAGATACGCAGTATTTT.

The genes are TRBV7-8 and TRBJ2-3; D might be TRBD1 (6 bases). V was trimmed by 1 base and J by 2 bases, leaving 13 bases between them. The CDR3 consists of 16 residues. CDR1 is SGHVS, CDR2 FQNEAQ, per germline. As DNA, the CDR3 is TGTGCCAGCAGCTTAGTCCCCGGACAGAACACAGATACGCAGTATTTT. It specifies CASSLVPGQNTDTQYF.

A few counts support this clone. This chain's CDR3 is CASSLFLAGGQETQYF. The CDR3 nucleotides read TGTGCCAGCTCCCTCTTCTTAGCGGGAGGACAGGAGACCCAGTACTTC. V gene TRBV18 combines with J gene TRBJ2-5; 10 bases are a match to TRBD2. V dropped 6 bases and J dropped 5; count of bases not matched to a gene: 12. Germline V gene data show CDR1 as KGHSH and CDR2 as LQKENI. The CDR3 contains 16 residues.

In its sample, this clone was seen a few times. Other nucleotide sequences in the sample specify the same CDR3. The rearrangement joins TRBV7-3 to TRBJ2-3; D remains unclear. The CDR3 covers 11 residues. V was trimmed by 4 bases and J by 3 bases, leaving 2 bases between them. Germline V CDR1 and CDR2: SGHTA, FQGTGA. The CDR3 DNA reads as TGTGCCAGCAGCTCAACAGATACGCAGTATTTT. Residues: CASSSTDTQYF.

This chain links TRBV29-1 with TRBJ1-4; 9 nucleotides agree with TRBD1. The germline CDR1 and CDR2 sequences are SQVTM and ANQGSEA. The CDR3 sequence is 13 residues long. The junction had 5 bases not matched to a gene; V was cut back by 8 bases and J by 4 bases. The CDR3 bases are TGCAGCTACAGGGGGCAGGGTAATGAAAAACTGTTTTTT. This gives the protein CSYRGQGNEKLFF.

This clone showed up just a few times. The chain links TRBV4-3 to TRBJ1-1; perhaps TRBD1 as D (5 bases). The germline CDR1 and CDR2 sequences are LGHNA and YSLEER. The V end was cut by 2 bases, the J end by 1 base, with 8 bases between. The CDR3 is 14 residues long. CDR3 sequence reads: CASSQTTANTEAFF. CDR3 DNA sequence: TGCGCCAGCAGCCAAACGACAGCGAACACTGAAGCTTTCTTT.

The chain is built from TRBV30 and TRBJ1-4, with 7 bases matching TRBD1. This CDR3 contains 16 residues. Germline V gives CDR1 GTSNPN, CDR2 SVGIG (reference sequence). V dropped 3 bases and J dropped 8; count of bases not matched to a gene: 15. CDR3 in amino acids: CAWSRPAQGGREKLFF. CDR3 DNA sequence: TGTGCCTGGAGCCGCCCCGCCCAGGGGGGTCGAGAAAAACTGTTTTTT.

This clone was recorded a few times. This chain joins TRBV28 and TRBJ2-5; 8 bases line up with TRBD1. This CDR3 comprises 14 residues. V trimming: 6 bases; J trimming: 3 bases; junction bases outside the gene matches: 6. Germline assignment: CDR1 MDHEN and CDR2 SYDVKM. In nucleotides, the CDR3 is TGTGCCAGCAGCAAACAGGGGGTTAAAGAGACCCAGTACTTC. This codes for CASSKQGVKETQYF.

The sample holds a few counts of this clone. The chain carries TRBV5-6 and TRBJ2-1; 9 nucleotides agree with TRBD1. J lost 0 bases, V lost 4 bases, and 11 bases had no gene match. Germline lookup yields CDR1 SGHDT and CDR2 YYEEEE. The CDR3 sequence is 18 residues long. The CDR3 DNA reads as TGTGCCAGCAGCCTTCGTACGGAGGACAGGGGCTCCTACAATGAGCAGTTCTTC. It is translated as CASSLRTEDRGSYNEQFF.

This clone was picked up a small number of times. The J gene is TRBJ2-6, the V gene TRBV4-3; possible D gene TRBD1, 5 bases. CDR1 and CDR2 from the germline V gene are LGHNA and YSLEER. V gave up 1 base and J gave up 2 bases, with 9 bases separating them. There are 16 residues in the CDR3. The CDR3 coding sequence is TGCGCCAGCAGCCAAGTGCGCAGGGCTGGGGCCAACGTCCTGACTTTC. Protein sequence: CASSQVRRAGANVLTF.

This clone was detected only a few times. The CDR3 loop is CASSLGPVQETQYF. As DNA, the CDR3 is TGTGCCAGCAGCCTAGGTCCTGTGCAAGAGACCCAGTACTTC. The chain carries TRBV7-3 and TRBJ2-5; no definite D call. CDR1 is SGHTA and CDR2 is FQGTGA in the germline V gene. The ends were cut back, 5 bases at V and 2 bases at J, with 12 bases in the middle. This CDR3 is built from 14 residues.

This clone was seen only a few times. The gene calls are TRBV7-2 and TRBJ2-3; a weak D match, TRBD2 (6 bases). Germline-derived CDR1 and CDR2 are SGHTA and FQGNSA. V shed 2 bases and J shed 2 bases, with 14 bases lying between them. The CDR3 runs 16 residues. The CDR3 sequence is CASSLRRRGYTDTQYF. For the CDR3, the DNA is TGTGCCAGCAGCTTACGTCGGCGGGGCTACACAGATACGCAGTATTTT.

The J gene is TRBJ1-5, the V gene TRBV4-1, with D possibly TRBD1 on 5 matching bases. The CDR3 runs 16 residues. The V end was cut by 0 bases, the J end by 7 bases, with 16 bases between. CDR1 and CDR2 (germline): MGHRA, YSYEKL. CDR3 amino acids: CASSQDEGAFRQPQHF. In nucleotides, the CDR3 is TGCGCCAGCAGCCAAGACGAAGGGGCCTTCAGACAGCCCCAGCATTTT.

The chain carries TRBV28 and TRBJ2-7; no firm D call. Germline V gene lookup returns CDR1 MDHEN and CDR2 SYDVKM. The V end was cut by 6 bases, the J end by 0 bases, with 6 bases between. The CDR3 is 12 amino acids. The CDR3 loop reads CASSGSSYEQYF. CDR3 nucleotide sequence: TGTGCCAGCAGCGGTAGCTCCTACGAGCAGTACTTC.